The present TCR beta chain was sequenced within a study of cytomegalovirus exposure and HLA in healthy donors. The CDR3 is made up of 16 amino acids. Germline CDR1 reads SQVTM; CDR2 reads ANQGSEA. Deletions cut 1 base from V and 2 bases from J, with 16 bases between. Primers: 60 Vbeta forward and 13 Jbeta reverse. Sequenced by immunoSEQ multiplex PCR; TCRdb stores in-frame clones only, minus some. This table has approximately 140,000 clones, over 60% appearing once. Sample: PBMCs. The chain uses TRBV29-1 and TRBJ2-3, with D maybe TRBD1 (6 bases). This clonotype was obtained from a human donor in good health. The CDR3 DNA sequence: TGCAGCGTTGAAGGACTTGGACAGAGCTCCACAGATACGCAGTATTTT. It is translated as CSVEGLGQSSTDTQYF.